Following are 14 T cell receptor beta chains from one sample sequenced in a study of T cell responses to AZD1222 COVID-19 vaccine. This table comes from immunoSEQ multiplex PCR, and its TCRdb copy is limited to in-frame clones, with some not included. The sample holds around 140,000 clones, roughly 91% seen once. The sequenced sample was peripheral blood, obtained on day 0 of AZD1222 vaccination. The receptors here all came from an adult in good health.

The V gene is TRBV7-2, the J gene TRBJ2-7; the D call may be TRBD1 or TRBD2 (5 bases each). This CDR3 is 15 amino acids long. Germline V gene lookup returns CDR1 SGHTA and CDR2 FQGNSA. Trimming pared 5 bases from V and 4 bases from J, leaving 18 bases between. The CDR3 protein is CASSAIADRGYEQYF. CDR3 in DNA: TGTGCCAGCAGCGCCATAGCTGACAGAGGGTACGAGCAGTACTTC.

V gene TRBV5-1 combines with J gene TRBJ1-2; D is uncertain. Germline loops: CDR1 SGHRS, CDR2 YFSETQ. Trimming pared 4 bases from V and 5 bases from J, leaving 12 bases between. The CDR3 has 13 amino acids. Here the CDR3 DNA reads TGCGCCAGCAGCCCCACGGTTGGGTATGGCTACACCTTC. Translated: CASSPTVGYGYTF.

On this clone: One end of the junction varies from germline; a read error may be responsible. The chain recombines TRBV19 with TRBJ1-4; D is ambiguous. Germline CDR1 LNHDA, CDR2 SQIVND (reference sequence). The CDR3 is made up of 11 amino acids. CDR3 residues: CASSATGKFLF. The DNA of the CDR3 is TGTGCCAGTAGTGCAACCGGGAAATTCCTGTTT.

The V call is TRBV3-1 (or the pseudogene TRBV3-2), the J call TRBJ2-3; D call uncertain. Germline values: CDR1 LGHDT, CDR2 YNNKEL (reference sequence). This CDR3 contains 16 residues. The V end was cut by 0 bases, the J end by 0 bases, with 10 bases between. The CDR3 DNA sequence: TGTGCCAGCAGCCAAGAGGGCCTCCATAGCACAGATACGCAGTATTTT. Protein product: CASSQEGLHSTDTQYF.

This chain links TRBV7-6 with TRBJ1-1; D remains unclear. With 5 bases removed from V and 6 bases from J, the gap between germline ends came to 16 bases. The CDR3 spans 14 residues. CDR1 SGHVS and CDR2 FNYEAQ come from the germline V gene. The CDR3 sequence: CASSPPAGSAEAFF. In DNA form, the CDR3 reads TGTGCCAGCAGCCCTCCGGCTGGGTCAGCTGAAGCTTTCTTT.

The genes are TRBV4-3 and TRBJ2-1, with 13 bases identical to TRBD2. The CDR3 runs 18 residues. Germline-derived CDR1 and CDR2 are LGHNA and YSLEER. Losses at the gene ends were 2 bases for V and 9 bases for J; bases not matched to a gene: 13. CDR3 bases: TGCGCCAGCAGCCAAAGCGGCCCGTCACTAGCGGGGGGGGTTGAGCAGTTCTTC. The encoded protein is CASSQSGPSLAGGVEQFF.

The chain uses TRBV5-1 and TRBJ2-2, with a tentative D call TRBD2 (5 bases). Germline V gene lookup returns CDR1 SGHRS and CDR2 YFSETQ. CDR3 length: 14 residues. Trimming pared 0 bases from V and 5 bases from J, leaving 8 bases between. This chain's CDR3 is CASSLARETGELFF. CDR3 nucleotides: TGCGCCAGCAGCTTGGCCCGGGAAACCGGGGAGCTGTTTTTT.

The J gene is TRBJ2-7, the V gene TRBV4-2, with D unclear. CDR1 is LGHNA, CDR2 YNFKEQ, per germline. This CDR3 comprises 14 residues. V shed 0 bases and J shed 2 bases, with 8 bases lying between them. In DNA, the CDR3 is TGTGCCAGCAGCCAAGAAAAGTTGGCCTACGAGCAGTACTTC. Protein: CASSQEKLAYEQYF.

The V gene is TRBV3-1 (or the pseudogene TRBV3-2), the J gene TRBJ1-1; 7 nucleotides agree with TRBD1. CDR1 is LGHDT, CDR2 YNNKEL, per germline (reference sequence). J lost 4 bases, V lost 1 base, and 3 bases had no gene match. The CDR3 is 14 amino acids. CDR3 protein: CASSQGRGGTEAFF. The CDR3 DNA reads TGTGCCAGCAGCCAAGGCAGGGGGGGCACTGAAGCTTTCTTT.

This rearrangement joins TRBV13 to TRBJ2-1, with D uncertain. The CDR3 sequence is 12 residues long. Per the germline V gene, CDR1 is PRHDT and CDR2 is FYEKMQ (reference sequence). Trimming stripped 2 bases from V and 6 bases from J, with 5 bases between. The CDR3 spells CASSLKGNEQFF. The CDR3 nucleotides read TGTGCCAGCAGCTTAAAGGGCAATGAGCAGTTCTTC. The variable domain in full, with the rest retrieved from reference TRBV13 and TRBJ2-1, is AAGVIQSPRHLIKEKRETATLKCYPIPRHDTVYWYQQGPGQDPQFLISFYEKMQSDKGSIPDRFSAQQFSDYHSELNMSSLELGDSALYFCASSLKGNEQFFGPGTRLTVL.

The gene calls are TRBV4-1 and TRBJ1-1, with 9 bases lining up with TRBD1. There are 17 residues in the CDR3. CDR1 is MGHRA and CDR2 is YSYEKL in the germline V gene. V gave up 4 bases and J gave up 3 bases; unmatched junction bases: 12. CDR3 bases: TGCGCCAGCAGCCGGATCACAGGGGGCTATCGAGACACTGAAGCTTTCTTT. Amino acid sequence: CASSRITGGYRDTEAFF.

The V and J genes are TRBV2 and TRBJ2-1; 11 nucleotides agree with TRBD2. The V segment lost 6 bases and the J segment 5 bases; nucleotides outside the gene matches: 9. CDR3 length: 16 residues. Germline CDR1 is SNHLY and CDR2 is FYNNEI. The CDR3 DNA follows: TGTGCCAGCAGCCTGCGGACTAGCGGGCTCGACAATGAGCAGTTCTTC. It codes for CASSLRTSGLDNEQFF.

The chain employs TRBV19 and TRBJ2-1, with 8 nucleotides matching TRBD1. The CDR3 has 17 amino acids. V shed 2 bases and J 5 bases; nucleotides not matched to a gene: 11. Germline V lookup: CDR1 LNHDA, CDR2 SQIVND (reference sequence). The CDR3 DNA reads as TGTGCCAGTAGTATACGTTCTGGCAGGGGGCTCGACAATGAGCAGTTCTTC. This gives the protein CASSIRSGRGLDNEQFF.

The chain has TRBV5-4 and TRBJ2-5; D might be TRBD2 (5 bases). Germline CDR1 and CDR2: SGHNT and YYREEE (reference sequence). The CDR3 runs to 16 residues. V lost 3 bases and J lost 5, with 20 bases in between. CDR3: CASSSFSWAGGETQYF. CDR3 DNA sequence: TGTGCCAGCAGCTCCTTTTCGTGGGCGGGCGGGGAGACCCAGTACTTC.